The entry below gives a single T cell receptor (beta chain) sequence along with its context. Sequencing was performed with immunoSEQ multiplex PCR; in TCRdb, only in-frame clones are kept and a portion is missing. The sample has 60,000 to 75,000 clones, around 97% seen once. This sample stems from a study of technical replicates of blood from a few donors. This CDR3 is 16 amino acids long. Trimming took 3 bases from V and 0 from J, leaving 14 bases between them. CDR1 LNHDA and CDR2 SQIVND come from the germline V gene (reference sequence). This receptor was identified in a human donor in good health. The sample was T cells isolated from PBMCs. The chain links TRBV19 to TRBJ1-1, with a weak D call TRBD1 (6 bases). The CDR3 reads CASSIFGTPMNTEAFF. CDR3 nucleotide sequence: TGTGCCAGTAGTATTTTCGGGACACCCATGAACACTGAAGCTTTCTTT.